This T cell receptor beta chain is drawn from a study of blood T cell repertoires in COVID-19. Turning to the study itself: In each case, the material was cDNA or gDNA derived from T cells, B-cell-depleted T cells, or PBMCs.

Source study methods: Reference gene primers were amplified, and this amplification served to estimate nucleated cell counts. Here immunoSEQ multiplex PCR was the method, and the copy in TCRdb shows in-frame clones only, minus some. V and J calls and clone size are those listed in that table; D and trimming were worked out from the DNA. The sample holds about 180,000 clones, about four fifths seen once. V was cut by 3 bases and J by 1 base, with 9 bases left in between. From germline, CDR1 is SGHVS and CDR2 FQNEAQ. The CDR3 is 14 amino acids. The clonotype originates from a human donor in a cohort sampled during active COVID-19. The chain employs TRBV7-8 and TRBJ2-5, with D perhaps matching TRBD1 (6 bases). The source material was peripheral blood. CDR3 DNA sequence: TGTGCCAGCAGCTTGAGGACAGCCCAAGAGACCCAGTACTTC. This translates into CASSLRTAQETQYF.